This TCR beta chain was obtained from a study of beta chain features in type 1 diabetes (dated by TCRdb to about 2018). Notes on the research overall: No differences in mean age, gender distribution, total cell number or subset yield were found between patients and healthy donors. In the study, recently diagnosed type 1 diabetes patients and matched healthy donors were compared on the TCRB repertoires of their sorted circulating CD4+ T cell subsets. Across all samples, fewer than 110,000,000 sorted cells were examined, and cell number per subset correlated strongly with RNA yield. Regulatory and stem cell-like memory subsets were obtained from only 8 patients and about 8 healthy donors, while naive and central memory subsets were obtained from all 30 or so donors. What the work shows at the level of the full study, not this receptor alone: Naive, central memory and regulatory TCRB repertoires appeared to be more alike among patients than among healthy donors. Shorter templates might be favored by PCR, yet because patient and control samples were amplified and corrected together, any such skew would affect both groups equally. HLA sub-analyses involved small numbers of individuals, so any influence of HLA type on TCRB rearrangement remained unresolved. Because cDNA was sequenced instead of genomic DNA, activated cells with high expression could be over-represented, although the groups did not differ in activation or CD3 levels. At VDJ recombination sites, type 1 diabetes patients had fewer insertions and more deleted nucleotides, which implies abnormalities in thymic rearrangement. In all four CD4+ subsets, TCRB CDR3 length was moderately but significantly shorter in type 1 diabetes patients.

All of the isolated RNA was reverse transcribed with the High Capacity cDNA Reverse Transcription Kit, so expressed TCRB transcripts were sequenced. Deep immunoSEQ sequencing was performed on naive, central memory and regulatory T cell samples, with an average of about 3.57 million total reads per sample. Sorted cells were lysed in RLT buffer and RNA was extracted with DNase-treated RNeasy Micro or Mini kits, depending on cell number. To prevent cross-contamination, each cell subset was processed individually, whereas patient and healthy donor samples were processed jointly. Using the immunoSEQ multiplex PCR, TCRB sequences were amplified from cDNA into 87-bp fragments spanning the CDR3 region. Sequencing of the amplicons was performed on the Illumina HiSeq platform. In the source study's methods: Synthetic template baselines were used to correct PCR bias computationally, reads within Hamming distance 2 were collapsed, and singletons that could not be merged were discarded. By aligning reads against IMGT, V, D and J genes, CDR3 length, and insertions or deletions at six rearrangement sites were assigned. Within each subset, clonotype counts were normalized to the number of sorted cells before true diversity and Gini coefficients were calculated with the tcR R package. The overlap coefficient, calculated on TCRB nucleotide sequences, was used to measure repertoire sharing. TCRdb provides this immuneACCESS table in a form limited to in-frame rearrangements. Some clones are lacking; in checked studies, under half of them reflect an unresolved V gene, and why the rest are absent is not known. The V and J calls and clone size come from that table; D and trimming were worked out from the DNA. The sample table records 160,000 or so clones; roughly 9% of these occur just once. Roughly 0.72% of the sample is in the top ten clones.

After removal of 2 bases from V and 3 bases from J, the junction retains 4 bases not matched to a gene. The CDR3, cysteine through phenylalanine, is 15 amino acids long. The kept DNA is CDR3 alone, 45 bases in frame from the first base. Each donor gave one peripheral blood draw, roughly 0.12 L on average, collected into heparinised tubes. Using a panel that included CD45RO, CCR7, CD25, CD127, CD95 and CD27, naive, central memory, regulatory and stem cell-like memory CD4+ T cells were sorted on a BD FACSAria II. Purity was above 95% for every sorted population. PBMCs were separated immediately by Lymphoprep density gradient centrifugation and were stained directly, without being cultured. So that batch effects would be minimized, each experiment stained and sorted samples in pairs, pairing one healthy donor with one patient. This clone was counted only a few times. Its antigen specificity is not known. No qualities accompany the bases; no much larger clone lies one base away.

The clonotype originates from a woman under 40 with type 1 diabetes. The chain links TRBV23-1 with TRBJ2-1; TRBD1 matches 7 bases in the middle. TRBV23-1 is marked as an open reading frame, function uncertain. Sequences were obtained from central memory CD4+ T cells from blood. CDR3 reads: CASSQVAGGYNEQFF. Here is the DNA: TGCGCCAGCAGTCAAGTGGCAGGGGGCTACAATGAGCAGTTCTTC.